This TCR beta chain was retrieved from a study of T cells in Graves' hyperthyroidism and ophthalmopathy. Study overall: Before treatment of any kind, peripheral blood was taken at initial diagnosis. Study outcomes and limitations: Blood held most thyroid clonotypes expanded above 0.001 frequency.

The CDR3 extends over 15 amino acids. V lost 5 bases and J 2 bases, leaving 16 bases between the germline ends. At least ten counts were recorded for this clonotype. The antigen is undetermined. TCR beta CDR3 region amplification was performed from RNA transcripts. TCR CDR3 underwent first-round RT-PCR with the HTBI primer set. MiXCR was run by TCRdb on the multiplex PCR reads, yielding one entry per CDR3 protein. The repertoire holds hundreds of thousands of distinct CDR3 sequences, with around 21% as singletons. The TCR comes from a man aged 30 to 39 with Graves' ophthalmopathy. The V call is TRBV12-3 or TRBV12-4, the J call TRBJ2-7; the D gene is possibly TRBD2 (6 bases). Sequences were obtained from blood. This chain's CDR3 is CASSTLVSGPYEQYF. DNA for the CDR3: TGTGCCAGCAGTACCCTGGTTAGCGGACCCTACGAGCAGTACTTC.